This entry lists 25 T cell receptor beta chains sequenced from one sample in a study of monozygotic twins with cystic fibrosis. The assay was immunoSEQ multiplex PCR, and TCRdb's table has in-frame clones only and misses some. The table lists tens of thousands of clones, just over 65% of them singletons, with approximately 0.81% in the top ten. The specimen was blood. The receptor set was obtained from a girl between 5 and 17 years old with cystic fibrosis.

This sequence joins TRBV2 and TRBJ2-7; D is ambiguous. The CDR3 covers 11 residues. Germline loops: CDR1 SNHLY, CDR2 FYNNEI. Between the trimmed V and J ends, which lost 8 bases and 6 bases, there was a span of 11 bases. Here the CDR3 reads CASRGSGEQYV. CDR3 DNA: TGTGCCAGCCGTGGCTCTGGCGAGCAGTACGTC.

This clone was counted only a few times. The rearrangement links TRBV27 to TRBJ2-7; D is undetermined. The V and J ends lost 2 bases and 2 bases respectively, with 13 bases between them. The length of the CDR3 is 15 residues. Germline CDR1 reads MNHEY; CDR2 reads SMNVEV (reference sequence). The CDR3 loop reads CASSLAGPRAYEQYF. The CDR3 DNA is TGTGCCAGCAGTTTAGCAGGCCCCCGCGCCTACGAGCAGTACTTC.

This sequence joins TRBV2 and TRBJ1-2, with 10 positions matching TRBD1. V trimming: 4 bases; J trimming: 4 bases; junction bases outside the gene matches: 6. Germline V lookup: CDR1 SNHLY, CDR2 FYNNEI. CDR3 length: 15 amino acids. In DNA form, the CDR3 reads TGTGCCAGCAGTGTAGACGGGGACAGGGGCTATGGCTACACCTTC. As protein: CASSVDGDRGYGYTF.

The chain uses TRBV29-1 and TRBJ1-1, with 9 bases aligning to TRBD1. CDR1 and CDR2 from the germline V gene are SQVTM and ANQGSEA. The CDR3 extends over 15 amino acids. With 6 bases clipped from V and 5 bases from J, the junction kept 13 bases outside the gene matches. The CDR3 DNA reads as TGCAGCGTCCAACCCCGTGGGACAGGGAGGACTGAAGCTTTCTTT. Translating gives CSVQPRGTGRTEAFF. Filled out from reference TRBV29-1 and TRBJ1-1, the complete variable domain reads SAVISQKPSRDICQRGTSLTIQCQVDSQVTMMFWYRQQPGQSLTLIATANQGSEATYESGFVIDKFPISRPNLTFSTLTVSNMSPEDSSIYLCSVQPRGTGRTEAFFGQGTRLTVV.

The CDR3, as DNA: TGTGCCAGCAGTTACTTACAGGCTCTGGAGACCCAGTACTTC. This translates into CASSYLQALETQYF. The V gene is TRBV6-5, the J gene TRBJ2-5, with a weak D call TRBD1 (5 bases). The length of the CDR3 is 14 residues. Deletions cut 1 base from V and 5 bases from J, with 11 bases between. CDR1 and CDR2 (germline): MNHEY, SVGAGI.

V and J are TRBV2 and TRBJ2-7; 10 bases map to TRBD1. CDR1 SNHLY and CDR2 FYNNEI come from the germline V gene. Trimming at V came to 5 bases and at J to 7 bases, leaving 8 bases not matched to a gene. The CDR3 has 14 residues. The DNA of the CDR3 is TGTGCCAGCAGTCAAGACAGGGGGCGCCGAGAGCAGTACTTC. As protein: CASSQDRGRREQYF.

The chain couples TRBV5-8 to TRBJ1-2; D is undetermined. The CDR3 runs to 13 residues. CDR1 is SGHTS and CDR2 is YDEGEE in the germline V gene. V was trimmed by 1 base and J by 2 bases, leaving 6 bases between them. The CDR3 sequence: CASSLSGNYGYTF. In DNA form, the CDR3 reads TGTGCCAGCAGCTTGTCGGGGAACTATGGCTACACCTTC.

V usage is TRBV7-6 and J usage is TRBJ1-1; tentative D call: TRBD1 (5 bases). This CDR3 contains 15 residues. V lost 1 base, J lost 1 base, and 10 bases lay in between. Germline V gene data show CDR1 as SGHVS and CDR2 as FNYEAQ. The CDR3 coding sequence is TGTGCCAGCAGCTTAGGGTGGGGCGCGAACACTGAAGCTTTCTTT. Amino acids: CASSLGWGANTEAFF. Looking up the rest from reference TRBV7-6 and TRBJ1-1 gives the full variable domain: GAGVSQSPRYKVTKRGQDVALRCDPISGHVSLYWYRQALGQGPEFLTYFNYEAQQDKSGLPNDRFSAERPEGSISTLTIQRTEQRDSAMYRCASSLGWGANTEAFFGQGTRLTVV.

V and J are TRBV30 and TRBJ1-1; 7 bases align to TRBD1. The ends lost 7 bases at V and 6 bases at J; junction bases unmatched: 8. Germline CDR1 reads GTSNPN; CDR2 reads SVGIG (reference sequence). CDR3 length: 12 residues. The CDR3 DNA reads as TGTGCCTTCAGGGGGGGGCCCGCTGAAGCTTTCTTT. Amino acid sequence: CAFRGGPAEAFF.

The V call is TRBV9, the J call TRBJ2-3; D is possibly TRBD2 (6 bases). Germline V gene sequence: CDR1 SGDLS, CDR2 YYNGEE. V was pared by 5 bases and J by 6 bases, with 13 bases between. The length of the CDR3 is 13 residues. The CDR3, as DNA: TGTGCCAGCAGTGCCCCGGGACTGGATACGCAGTATTTT. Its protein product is CASSAPGLDTQYF.

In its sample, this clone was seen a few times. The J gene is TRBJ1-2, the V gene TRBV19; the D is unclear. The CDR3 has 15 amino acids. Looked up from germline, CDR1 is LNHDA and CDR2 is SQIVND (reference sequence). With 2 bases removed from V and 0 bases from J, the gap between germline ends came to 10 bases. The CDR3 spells CASSILGSSNYGYTF. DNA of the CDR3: TGTGCCAGTAGTATACTGGGCAGCTCTAACTATGGCTACACCTTC.

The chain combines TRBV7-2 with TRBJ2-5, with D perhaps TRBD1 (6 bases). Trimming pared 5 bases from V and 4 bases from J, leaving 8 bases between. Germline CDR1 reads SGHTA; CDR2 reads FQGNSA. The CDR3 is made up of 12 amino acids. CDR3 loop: CASSPQGETQYF. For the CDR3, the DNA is TGTGCCAGCAGCCCACAGGGAGAGACCCAGTACTTC. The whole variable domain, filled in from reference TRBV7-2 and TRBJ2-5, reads GAGVSQSPSNKVTEKGKDVELRCDPISGHTALYWYRQSLGQGLEFLIYFQGNSAPDKSGLPSDRFSAERTGGSVSTLTIQRTQQEDSAVYLCASSPQGETQYFGPGTRLLVL.

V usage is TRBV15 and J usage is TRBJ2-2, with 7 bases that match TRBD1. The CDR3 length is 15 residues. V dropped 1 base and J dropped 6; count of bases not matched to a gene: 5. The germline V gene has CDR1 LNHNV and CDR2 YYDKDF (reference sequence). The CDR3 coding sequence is TGTGCCACCAGCAGAGTAAGGGGGCAGGCCGGGGAGCTGTTTTTT. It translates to CATSRVRGQAGELFF.

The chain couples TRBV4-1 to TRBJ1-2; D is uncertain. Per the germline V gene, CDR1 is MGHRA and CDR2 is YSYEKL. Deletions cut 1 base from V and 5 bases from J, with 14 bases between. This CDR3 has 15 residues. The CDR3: CASSQGGNSIYGYTF. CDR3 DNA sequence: TGCGCCAGCAGCCAAGGGGGTAACAGCATTTATGGCTACACCTTC.

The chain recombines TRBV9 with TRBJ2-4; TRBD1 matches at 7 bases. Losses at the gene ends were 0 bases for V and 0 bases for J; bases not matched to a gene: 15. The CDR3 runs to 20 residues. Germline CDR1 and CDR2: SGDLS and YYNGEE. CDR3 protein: CASSVAEGTDTKIAKNIQYF. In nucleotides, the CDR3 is TGTGCCAGCAGCGTAGCCGAGGGGACAGACACAAAAATAGCCAAAAACATTCAGTACTTC.

CDR3 DNA sequence: TGTGCCAGCAGCTTGAACAGGGAGGCTGAAAAACTGTTTTTT. Protein: CASSLNREAEKLFF. The rearrangement joins TRBV5-8 to TRBJ1-4, with D perhaps TRBD1 (6 bases). The germline CDR1 and CDR2 sequences are SGHTS and YDEGEE. V dropped 1 base and J dropped 7 bases, with 11 bases sitting between them. The CDR3 is 14 amino acids.

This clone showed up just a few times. The CDR3, as DNA: TGTGCCAGCAGTTTGACAGATACGCAGTATTTT. It codes for CASSLTDTQYF. This chain links TRBV28 with TRBJ2-3; D call uncertain. The V end was cut by 3 bases, the J end by 3 bases, with 1 base between. Germline V gene lookup returns CDR1 MDHEN and CDR2 SYDVKM. The CDR3 runs to 11 residues.

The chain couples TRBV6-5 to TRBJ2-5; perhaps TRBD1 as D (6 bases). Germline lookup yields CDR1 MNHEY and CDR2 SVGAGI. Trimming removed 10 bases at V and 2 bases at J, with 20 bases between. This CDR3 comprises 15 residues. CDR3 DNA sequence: TGTGCCACCCGATCGAGGACAGCCTTGCAAGAGACCCAGTACTTC. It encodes CATRSRTALQETQYF.

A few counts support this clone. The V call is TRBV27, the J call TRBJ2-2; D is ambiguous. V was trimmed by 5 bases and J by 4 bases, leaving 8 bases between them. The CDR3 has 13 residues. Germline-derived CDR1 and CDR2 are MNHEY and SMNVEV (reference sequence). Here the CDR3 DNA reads TGTGCCAGCAGTCACGCATCCACCGGGGAGCTGTTTTTT. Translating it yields CASSHASTGELFF.

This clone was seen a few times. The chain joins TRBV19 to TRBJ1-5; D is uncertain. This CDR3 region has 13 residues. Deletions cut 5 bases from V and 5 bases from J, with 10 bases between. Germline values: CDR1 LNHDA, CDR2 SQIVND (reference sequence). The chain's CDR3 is CASSVQADQPQHF. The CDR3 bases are TGTGCCAGTAGTGTTCAGGCTGATCAGCCCCAGCATTTT. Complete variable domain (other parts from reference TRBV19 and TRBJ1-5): DGGITQSPKYLFRKEGQNVTLSCEQNLNHDAMYWYRQDPGQGLRLIYYSQIVNDFQKGDIAEGYSVSREKKESFPLTVTSAQKNPTAFYLCASSVQADQPQHFGDGTRLSIL.

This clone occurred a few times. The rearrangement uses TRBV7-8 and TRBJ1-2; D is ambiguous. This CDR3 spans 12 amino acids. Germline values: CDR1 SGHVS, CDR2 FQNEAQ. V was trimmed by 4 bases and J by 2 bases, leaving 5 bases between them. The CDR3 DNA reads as TGTGCCAGCAGCTCCGGGAACTATGGCTACACCTTC. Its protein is CASSSGNYGYTF.

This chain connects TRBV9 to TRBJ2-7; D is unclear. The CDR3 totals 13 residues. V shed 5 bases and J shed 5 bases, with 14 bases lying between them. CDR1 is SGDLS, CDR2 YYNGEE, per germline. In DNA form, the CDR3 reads TGTGCCAGCAGTGAGCTTGTTCGCGACGAGCAGTACTTC. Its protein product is CASSELVRDEQYF. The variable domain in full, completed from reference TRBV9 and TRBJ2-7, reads DSGVTQTPKHLITATGQRVTLRCSPRSGDLSVYWYQQSLDQGLQFLIQYYNGEERAKGNILERFSAQQFPDLHSELNLSSLELGDSALYFCASSELVRDEQYFGPGTRLTVT.

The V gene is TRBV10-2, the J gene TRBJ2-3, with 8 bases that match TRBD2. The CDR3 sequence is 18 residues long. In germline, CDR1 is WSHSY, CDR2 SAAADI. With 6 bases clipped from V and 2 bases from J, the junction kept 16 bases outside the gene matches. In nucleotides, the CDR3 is TGCGCCAGCAGAGCCGCGGCACGCCTAGCGGGTCTCACAGATACGCAGTATTTT. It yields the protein CASRAAARLAGLTDTQYF.

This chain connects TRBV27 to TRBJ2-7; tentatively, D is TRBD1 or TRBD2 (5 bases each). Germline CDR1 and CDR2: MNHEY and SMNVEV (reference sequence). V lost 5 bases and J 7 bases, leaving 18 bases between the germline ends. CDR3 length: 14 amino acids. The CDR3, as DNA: TGTGCCAGCAGTCATGGGACGGAACTCTGGGAGCAGTACGTC. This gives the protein CASSHGTELWEQYV.

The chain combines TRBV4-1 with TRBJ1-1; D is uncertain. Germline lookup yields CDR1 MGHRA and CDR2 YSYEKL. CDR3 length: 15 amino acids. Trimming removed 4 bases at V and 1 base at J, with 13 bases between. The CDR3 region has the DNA TGCGCCAGCAGCCCAAGGACGGTCTCGAACACTGAAGCTTTCTTT. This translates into CASSPRTVSNTEAFF.